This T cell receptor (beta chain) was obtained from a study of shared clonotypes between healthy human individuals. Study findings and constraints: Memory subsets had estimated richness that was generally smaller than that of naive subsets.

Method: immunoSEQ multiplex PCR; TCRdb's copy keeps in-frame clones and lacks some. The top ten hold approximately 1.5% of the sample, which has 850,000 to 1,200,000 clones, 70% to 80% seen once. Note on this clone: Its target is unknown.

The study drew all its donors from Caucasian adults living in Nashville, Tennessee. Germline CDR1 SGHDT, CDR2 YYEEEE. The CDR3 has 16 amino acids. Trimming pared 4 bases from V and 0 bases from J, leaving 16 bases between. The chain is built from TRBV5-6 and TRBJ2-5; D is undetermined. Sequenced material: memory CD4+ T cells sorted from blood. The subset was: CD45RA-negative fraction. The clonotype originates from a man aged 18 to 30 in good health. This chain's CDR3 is CASSPPGRFHQETQYF. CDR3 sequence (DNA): TGTGCCAGCAGCCCGCCCGGTAGGTTTCACCAAGAGACCCAGTACTTC.